The 16 T cell receptor beta chains listed next were all sequenced from one sample in a study of blood T cell repertoires in COVID-19. Clones were read by immunoSEQ multiplex PCR, and TCRdb kept only the in-frame ones, dropping some. The table includes some 290,000 clones, roughly 86% detected once. Sequencing was performed on peripheral blood. Source of these receptors: a woman under 40 with COVID-19, enrolled during active disease.

The rearrangement joins TRBV3-1 (or the pseudogene TRBV3-2) to TRBJ2-3, with 8 bases aligning to TRBD2. V dropped 0 bases and J dropped 0; count of bases not matched to a gene: 2. The germline V gene has CDR1 LGHDT and CDR2 YNNKEL (reference sequence). The CDR3 sequence is 16 residues long. The CDR3, as DNA: TGTGCCAGCAGCCAAGATAGCGGGGCTAGCACAGATACGCAGTATTTT. Translation: CASSQDSGASTDTQYF.

J is TRBJ2-3 and V is TRBV5-1; 9 nucleotides match TRBD2. J lost 3 bases, V lost 1 base, and 6 bases had no gene match. CDR3 length: 16 amino acids. Germline CDR1 is SGHRS and CDR2 is YFSETQ. The CDR3 bases are TGCGCCAGCAGCTTGTATAGCGGGGGAGGGACAGATACGCAGTATTTT. Translated: CASSLYSGGGTDTQYF. Using reference TRBV5-1 and TRBJ2-3 for the parts outside the CDR3, the full variable domain is KAGVTQTPRYLIKTRGQQVTLSCSPISGHRSVSWYQQTPGQGLQFLFEYFSETQRNKGNFPGRFSGRQFSNSRSEMNVSTLELGDSALYLCASSLYSGGGTDTQYFGPGTRLTVL.

This chain links TRBV11-2 with TRBJ1-4; D is uncertain. CDR1 and CDR2 (germline): SGHAT, FQNNGV. This CDR3 comprises 18 residues. With 0 bases removed from V and 0 bases from J, the gap between germline ends came to 14 bases. The CDR3 spells CASSLDRVVPATNEKLFF. In nucleotides, the CDR3 is TGTGCCAGCAGCTTAGATCGGGTGGTACCAGCAACTAATGAAAAACTGTTTTTT.

This chain's CDR3 is CAISELGAPANEQFF. The DNA for the CDR3 is TGTGCCATCAGTGAGTTGGGGGCACCTGCGAATGAGCAGTTCTTC. This rearrangement joins TRBV10-3 to TRBJ2-1, with a possible D match to TRBD1 (6 bases). Trimming removed 1 base at V and 7 bases at J, with 14 bases between. The CDR3 consists of 15 residues. CDR1 and CDR2 (germline): ENHRY, SYGVKD.

This sequence joins TRBV18 and TRBJ2-7; 7 bases fit TRBD1. Unmatched junction bases numbered 4, after V lost 3 bases and J lost 2 bases. The CDR3 consists of 14 residues. Germline CDR1 KGHSH, CDR2 LQKENI. CDR3 region: CASSPPGQTYEQYF. The CDR3 nucleotides are TGTGCCAGCTCACCCCCGGGACAGACCTACGAGCAGTACTTC.

This rearrangement joins TRBV3-1 (or the pseudogene TRBV3-2) to TRBJ1-1, with 7 bases lining up with TRBD1. V was clipped by 4 bases and J by 1 base; unmatched bases: 3. The V gene's germline CDR1 is LGHDT and CDR2 YNNKEL (reference sequence). This CDR3 region has 14 residues. The CDR3 nucleotides are TGTGCCAGCAGCCTGGGACAGTCGAACACTGAAGCTTTCTTT. It specifies CASSLGQSNTEAFF.

The V gene is TRBV10-1, the J gene TRBJ2-2, with D tentatively TRBD1 (7 bases). V dropped 3 bases and J dropped 4 bases, with 15 bases sitting between them. This CDR3 has 16 residues. Germline assignment: CDR1 WNHNN and CDR2 SYGVQD (reference sequence). CDR3 sequence: CASSDNRGGRTGELFF. The CDR3 coding sequence is TGCGCCAGCAGTGATAACAGGGGAGGTCGCACCGGGGAGCTGTTTTTT.

V and J are TRBV25-1 and TRBJ1-1; 9 bases fit TRBD1. Germline lookup yields CDR1 MGHDK and CDR2 SYGVNS. V lost 1 base and J lost 11; bases outside the gene matches: 11. This CDR3 spans 15 amino acids. For the CDR3, the DNA is TGTGCCAGCAGTGAATTATCGGGACAGGGCAGAGAGGCTTTCTTT. Translated, it gives CASSELSGQGREAFF.

In this sample, this clone turned up once. The gene calls are TRBV10-3 and TRBJ2-5; D is unresolved. Germline assignment: CDR1 ENHRY and CDR2 SYGVKD. The CDR3 is made up of 13 amino acids. The ends were cut back, 10 bases at V and 0 bases at J, with 12 bases in the middle. As DNA, the CDR3 is TGTGCCACCCTTGGTGGCTACCAAGAGACCCAGTACTTC. It is translated as CATLGGYQETQYF.

The chain carries TRBV18 and TRBJ2-4; the D is unclear. The V end was cut by 2 bases, the J end by 13 bases, with 15 bases between. CDR1 is KGHSH and CDR2 is LQKENI in the germline V gene. The CDR3 spans 13 residues. CDR3 amino acids: CASSPGLQERQYF. In DNA form, the CDR3 reads TGTGCCAGCTCACCAGGGTTGCAGGAACGGCAGTACTTC.

CDR3 sequence: CASSVGDRGQHTEAFF. Here the CDR3 DNA reads TGTGCCAGCAGCGTAGGGGACAGGGGGCAGCACACTGAAGCTTTCTTT. V usage is TRBV9 and J usage is TRBJ1-1, with 12 nucleotides matching TRBD1. The V gene's germline CDR1 is SGDLS and CDR2 YYNGEE. The J segment lost 3 bases and the V segment lost 0 bases, leaving 3 bases of the junction unmatched. This CDR3 region has 16 residues.

This sequence joins TRBV6-2 or TRBV6-3 and TRBJ1-5; no clear D. Trimming took off 2 bases at V and 0 bases at J, with 11 bases between the two ends. This CDR3 has 16 amino acids. In germline, CDR1 is MNHEY, CDR2 SVGEGT. The CDR3 DNA follows: TGTGCCAGCAGTTACGTGGCAGATATTAGCAATCAGCCCCAGCATTTT. Its protein product is CASSYVADISNQPQHF.

The chain carries TRBV6-5 and TRBJ2-1; D is uncertain. The CDR3 is 15 residues long. The V gene lost 6 bases and the J gene lost 0 bases, with 12 bases spanning the gap. CDR1 and CDR2 from the germline V gene are MNHEY and SVGAGI. The CDR3 DNA reads as TGTGCCAGCAGCTTATCCTCCCCCTCCTACAATGAGCAGTTCTTC. It translates to CASSLSSPSYNEQFF.

The chain couples TRBV27 to TRBJ2-7; tentative D call: TRBD2 (7 bases). V was trimmed by 2 bases and J by 3 bases, leaving 11 bases between them. Germline-derived CDR1 and CDR2 are MNHEY and SMNVEV (reference sequence). The CDR3 runs to 14 residues. In DNA form, the CDR3 reads TGTGCCAGCAGTTTAGGGGGGGCTGACTACGAGCAGTACTTC. Its translation: CASSLGGADYEQYF.

This sequence joins TRBV5-1 and TRBJ1-2; tentatively, D is TRBD1 (5 bases). Germline V CDR1 and CDR2: SGHRS, YFSETQ. V was trimmed by 0 bases and J by 5 bases, leaving 17 bases between them. CDR3 length: 16 amino acids. DNA of the CDR3: TGCGCCAGCAGCTTGGCCGAACAGGAGCCTTCGTATGGCTACACCTTC. Its protein product is CASSLAEQEPSYGYTF.

This chain joins TRBV6-6 and TRBJ2-3; unclear D gene. Looked up from germline, CDR1 is MNHNY and CDR2 is SVGAGI (reference sequence). With 2 bases removed from V and 0 bases from J, the gap between germline ends came to 9 bases. The CDR3 covers 15 residues. As DNA, the CDR3 is TGTGCCAGCAGTTACGCGCCTTTAAGCACAGATACGCAGTATTTT. It is translated as CASSYAPLSTDTQYF.